These T cell receptor beta chains were read from a single sample in a study of CD8 T cells in Susac syndrome. TCRdb re-derived calls from the immunoSEQ multiplex PCR reads in MiXCR, one entry per CDR3 protein. In the table there are 150,000 to 200,000 distinct CDR3 sequences, 85% to 95% of which are singletons. Source material: CD8+ T cells from PBMCs. Every receptor here comes from a human donor with multiple sclerosis. Each CDR3 is given with its conserved first and last residue. Each record gives: V gene, J gene, D gene, clone size, CDR3 protein, CDR3 DNA. The D gene is left open where the match is weak. A clone size is listed for some rows: how often the clone was seen (once, few, many), or a class if it is expanded.

TRBV20-1	TRBJ1-1	NA	NA	CSASSSSMNTEAFF	TGCAGTGCTAGCTCATCCAGCATGAACACTGAAGCTTTCTTT
TRBV27	TRBJ2-5	TRBD2	NA	CASRALAGGIQETQYF	TGTGCCAGCAGGGCTCTAGCGGGAGGGATACAAGAGACCCAGTACTTC
TRBV29-1	TRBJ1-1	NA	NA	CSVSIWSEAFF	TGCAGCGTTTCGATTTGGAGCGAAGCTTTCTTT
TRBV28	TRBJ1-4	TRBD1	NA	CASRQGLDYEKLFF	TGTGCCAGCAGACAGGGGTTAGATTATGAAAAACTGTTTTTT
TRBV24-1	TRBJ2-1	NA	NA	CASGDGDNEQFF	TGTGCCTCCGGGGATGGGGACAATGAGCAGTTCTTC
TRBV28	TRBJ1-5	TRBD1	once	CASSTDRYPHQPQHF	TGTGCCAGCAGTACGGACAGGTACCCCCATCAGCCCCAGCATTTT
TRBV7-7	TRBJ2-1	TRBD2	NA	CASSLTSGGYNEQFF	TGTGCCAGCAGCTTAACAAGCGGGGGATACAATGAGCAGTTCTTC
TRBV11-2	TRBJ2-1	NA	NA	CASSLMLGLSSYNEQFF	TGTGCCAGCAGCTTGATGTTAGGCCTAAGCTCCTACAATGAGCAGTTCTTC
TRBV20-1	TRBJ2-7	NA	NA	CSARDHRGSGYEQYF	TGCAGTGCTAGAGATCACCGGGGGTCTGGGTACGAGCAGTACTTC
TRBV27	TRBJ2-7	NA	NA	CASSFLPSGVEQYF	TGTGCCAGCAGTTTTCTGCCGTCCGGGGTCGAGCAGTACTTC
TRBV7-2	TRBJ1-2	NA	NA	CASSLYSANYGYTF	TGTGCCAGCAGCTTGTATTCCGCCAACTATGGCTACACCTTC
TRBV15	TRBJ2-7	NA	NA	CATSSYSVHYEQYF	TGTGCCACCAGCAGCTACTCTGTACACTACGAGCAGTACTTC
TRBV20-1	TRBJ1-3	NA	once	CSARSGQSSGNTIYF	TGCAGTGCTAGGTCCGGCCAAAGCTCTGGAAACACCATATATTTT
TRBV4-1	TRBJ2-7	TRBD1	NA	CASSQERDSSYEQYF	TGCGCCAGCAGCCAAGAAAGGGACAGCTCCTACGAGCAGTACTTC
TRBV3-1	TRBJ2-7	TRBD1	NA	CASSPRGLIVYEQYF	TGTGCCAGCAGCCCCAGGGGGCTGATCGTGTACGAGCAGTACTTC
TRBV5-1	TRBJ2-5	TRBD2	NA	CASGRTSGQETQYF	TGCGCCAGCGGCCGGACTAGCGGCCAAGAGACCCAGTACTTC
TRBV5-6	TRBJ2-3	TRBD2	NA	CASSLRGGYTDTQYF	TGTGCCAGCAGCTTGCGGGGGGGATACACAGATACGCAGTATTTT
TRBV4-2	TRBJ1-3	NA	NA	CASSQEGGGGGNTIYF	TGTGCCAGCAGCCAAGAAGGAGGGGGAGGCGGAAACACCATATATTTT
TRBV7-3	TRBJ2-3	NA	NA	CASSLGGRVDTQYF	TGTGCCAGCAGCTTGGGGGGGCGCGTAGATACGCAGTATTTT
TRBV7-3	TRBJ2-2	NA	NA	CASSPTLNRVGELFF	TGTGCCAGCAGCCCCACCCTCAATAGGGTCGGGGAGCTGTTTTTT
TRBV11-2	TRBJ2-5	NA	NA	CASSLVIETQYF	TGTGCCAGCAGCTTAGTCATAGAGACCCAGTACTTC
TRBV4-1	TRBJ2-7	NA	NA	CASSQVHSTRDEQYF	TGCGCCAGCAGTCAAGTGCACTCCACAAGGGACGAGCAGTACTTC
TRBV11-2	TRBJ2-1	TRBD2	NA	CASSPPTGLAEYNEQFF	TGTGCCAGCAGCCCGCCAACTGGACTAGCGGAATACAATGAGCAGTTCTTC
TRBV4-1	TRBJ2-2	NA	NA	CASRVVKDRFNELFF	TGCGCCAGCAGGGTCGTTAAGGACAGATTTAATGAGCTGTTTTTT
TRBV29-1	TRBJ1-1	NA	NA	CSVVKGMNTEAFF	TGCAGCGTTGTGAAGGGAATGAACACTGAAGCTTTCTTT
TRBV30	TRBJ1-1	TRBD1	NA	CAWRPRTGGLTEAFF	TGTGCCTGGAGGCCCCGGACAGGGGGCTTGACTGAAGCTTTCTTT
TRBV7-9	TRBJ2-1	NA	NA	CASSLVLLYNEQFF	TGTGCCAGCAGCTTAGTCCTGCTCTACAATGAGCAGTTCTTC
TRBV28	TRBJ2-1	TRBD2	NA	CASSFAAGAGTEQFF	TGTGCCAGCAGTTTCGCCGCTGGAGCGGGAACAGAGCAGTTCTTC
TRBV7-9	TRBJ2-1	TRBD1	NA	CASSPRQGWNEQFF	TGTGCCAGCAGCCCCAGACAGGGGTGGAATGAGCAGTTCTTC
TRBV7-9	TRBJ2-1	NA	NA	CASSSPAAKEQFF	TGTGCCAGCAGCTCCCCAGCAGCTAAGGAGCAGTTCTTC
TRBV29-1	TRBJ2-3	TRBD1	NA	CSVSGTGEVVSTDTQYF	TGCAGCGTCTCCGGGACAGGGGAGGTGGTAAGCACAGATACGCAGTATTTT
TRBV30	TRBJ2-7	NA	NA	CAWTPLRDPYEQYF	TGTGCCTGGACCCCCCTGCGGGATCCCTACGAGCAGTACTTC
TRBV11-2	TRBJ2-7	TRBD2	few	CASSLGTSGEQYF	TGTGCCAGCAGCTTAGGCACTAGCGGCGAGCAGTACTTC
TRBV11-2	TRBJ2-5	NA	NA	CASSRHRLSQETQYF	TGTGCCAGCAGCCGACATCGACTGTCGCAAGAGACCCAGTACTTC
TRBV20-1	TRBJ1-2	NA	NA	CSARTGDNYGYTF	TGCAGTGCTAGGACAGGAGACAACTATGGCTACACCTTC
TRBV15	TRBJ2-7	NA	NA	CATSPGQNGFYEQYF	TGTGCCACCAGCCCCGGACAGAACGGATTCTACGAGCAGTACTTC
TRBV5-4	TRBJ2-7	NA	few	CASSLGSGGYEQYF	TGTGCCAGCAGCTTGGGGAGTGGGGGTTACGAGCAGTACTTC
TRBV3-1	TRBJ2-7	NA	once	CASSQDRGVYEQYF	TGTGCCAGCAGCCAAGATCGGGGTGTGTACGAGCAGTACTTC
TRBV6-5	TRBJ2-7	NA	NA	CASSYGQNYEQYF	TGTGCCAGCAGTTATGGGCAGAACTACGAGCAGTACTTC
TRBV2	TRBJ2-7	TRBD2	NA	CASSEVKAGGAEQYF	TGTGCCAGCAGTGAAGTAAAAGCGGGAGGAGCCGAGCAGTACTTC
TRBV9	TRBJ1-1	NA	NA	CASSVAQGRDPTEAFF	TGTGCCAGCAGCGTAGCCCAGGGCAGGGACCCCACGGAAGCTTTCTTT
TRBV28	TRBJ2-3	NA	few	CASSLKSTDTQYF	TGTGCCAGCAGTCTGAAGAGCACAGATACGCAGTATTTT
TRBV27	TRBJ1-2	TRBD1	NA	CASSKAGGSYGYTF	TGTGCCAGCAGTAAAGCAGGGGGCAGCTATGGCTACACCTTC
TRBV30	TRBJ1-1	NA	NA	CAWSGPRGAFF	TGTGCCTGGAGTGGCCCGAGGGGAGCTTTCTTT
TRBV2	TRBJ2-7	NA	NA	CASVASSYEQYF	TGTGCCAGCGTGGCTAGCTCCTACGAGCAGTACTTC
TRBV29-1	TRBJ1-5	NA	NA	CSVNVGVGQPQHF	TGCAGCGTTAACGTCGGAGTCGGTCAGCCCCAGCATTTT
TRBV27	TRBJ2-1	NA	NA	CASSFTPSSYNEQFF	TGTGCCAGCAGTTTCACCCCTAGCTCCTACAATGAGCAGTTCTTC
TRBV15	TRBJ2-7	NA	NA	CATSSSYEQYF	TGTGCCACCAGCAGCTCCTACGAGCAGTACTTC
TRBV6-6	TRBJ2-3	TRBD2	NA	CASSAGLAGKRDTQYF	TGTGCCAGCAGTGCCGGACTAGCGGGGAAAAGAGATACGCAGTATTTT
TRBV29-1	TRBJ2-1	NA	NA	CSVDGRRVKDEQFF	TGCAGCGTTGATGGCAGGCGCGTCAAGGATGAGCAGTTCTTC
TRBV19	TRBJ1-2	NA	NA	CASSGGTYGYTF	TGTGCCAGTAGCGGAGGGACCTATGGCTACACCTTC
TRBV29-1	TRBJ1-2	TRBD1	once	CSVEDEGAAYGYTF	TGCAGCGTTGAAGATGAGGGGGCTGCCTATGGCTACACCTTC
TRBV7-8	TRBJ2-7	TRBD2	NA	CASSLSGSLRYEQYF	TGTGCCAGCAGCCTTAGCGGGAGTCTCCGATACGAGCAGTACTTC
TRBV6-1	TRBJ2-4	NA	NA	CASSEEFGGAKNIQYF	TGTGCCAGCAGTGAAGAATTCGGCGGCGCCAAAAACATTCAGTACTTC
TRBV3-1	TRBJ2-1	TRBD2	once	CASSQQGLADHNEQFF	TGTGCCAGCAGTCAACAGGGACTAGCGGACCACAATGAGCAGTTCTTC
TRBV20-1	TRBJ2-7	NA	NA	CSARNLEAALVHEQYF	TGCAGTGCTAGAAACCTGGAGGCAGCTCTCGTCCACGAGCAGTACTTC
TRBV3-1	TRBJ2-1	NA	NA	CASSPALHPYNEQFF	TGTGCCAGCAGTCCGGCTCTTCACCCCTACAATGAGCAGTTCTTC